One T cell receptor beta chain is described in this entry. The data belong to a study of OX40 agonist ivuxolimab in advanced cancers. Enrollment shut out patients with autoimmune disease history or systemic immunosuppression. Data came from immunoSEQ multiplex PCR; TCRdb stores just in-frame clones and leaves some out. The sample holds some 70,000 clones; 91% are singletons and the top ten take about 0.31%. The CDR3 totals 14 residues. Germline lookup yields CDR1 MNHNS and CDR2 SASEGT. Trimming shortened V by 5 bases and J by 1 base, and 9 bases separated the two germline ends. This rearrangement joins TRBV6-1 to TRBJ1-5; D unresolved. The source material was CD4+ or CD8+ T cells sorted from blood, sampled in a trial of the OX40 agonist ivuxolimab. The receptor's source is an adult with an advanced solid tumor such as melanoma, head and neck, liver or kidney cancer. Here the CDR3 reads CASSRTVSNQPQHF. In nucleotides, the CDR3 is TGTGCCAGCAGTCGGACGGTGAGCAATCAGCCCCAGCATTTT.